Described below is a single TCR beta chain sequence and its context. The data stem from a study of blood T cell repertoires in COVID-19. For the study at large: Some COVID-19 samples were acute and others convalescent; all came from the United States, Italy and Spain.

Followed longitudinally, the Seattle patients had been enrolled during active infection. In the original analysis: Researchers report that nucleated cell counts were estimated from reference gene primer amplification. The method was immunoSEQ multiplex PCR; TCRdb's version includes in-frame clones alone and lacks a portion of them. From that table come the V and J calls and clone size; the DNA was used to work out D and trimming. The sample shows under 95,000 clones, about nine tenths of them seen only once. The receptor was isolated from a man aged 45-65 years with COVID-19, enrolled during active disease. The sample consisted of peripheral blood.

The chain's CDR3 is CASSIIFRLAGGSNEQFF. In DNA, the CDR3 is TGTGCCAGTAGTATAATCTTTAGGCTAGCGGGAGGATCTAATGAGCAGTTCTTC. The chain links TRBV19 to TRBJ2-1; 11 bases match TRBD2. There are 18 residues in the CDR3. Germline-derived CDR1 and CDR2 are LNHDA and SQIVND (reference sequence). Trimming cost V 2 bases and J 7 bases; bases outside gene matches: 13.